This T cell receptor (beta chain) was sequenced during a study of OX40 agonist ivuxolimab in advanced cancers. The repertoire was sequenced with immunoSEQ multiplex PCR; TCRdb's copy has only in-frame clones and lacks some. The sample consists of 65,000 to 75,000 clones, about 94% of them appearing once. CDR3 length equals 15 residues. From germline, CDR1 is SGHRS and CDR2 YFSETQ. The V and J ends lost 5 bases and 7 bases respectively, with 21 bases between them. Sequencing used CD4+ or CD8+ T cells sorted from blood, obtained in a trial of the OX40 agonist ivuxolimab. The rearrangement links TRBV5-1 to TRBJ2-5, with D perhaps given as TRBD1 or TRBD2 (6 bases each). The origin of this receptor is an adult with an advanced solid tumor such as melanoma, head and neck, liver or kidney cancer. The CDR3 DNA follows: TGCGCCAGCAGTTACCTTAGCGGAGAGGGGGGGACCCAGTACTTC. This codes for CASSYLSGEGGTQYF.